This T cell receptor beta chain came from a study of blood T cell repertoires in COVID-19. Across the whole study: Sample material is recorded as cDNA or gDNA derived from T cells, B-cell-depleted T cells, or PBMCs.

Methods used by the authors: How many nucleated cells were present was estimated from reference gene primer amplification. The repertoire was sequenced with immunoSEQ multiplex PCR; TCRdb's copy has only in-frame clones and lacks some. V and J calls and clone size follow that table, whereas D and trimming were derived from the DNA. The profile covers 390,000 or so clones, with 90% appearing a single time and approximately 7% taken by the ten largest. Sequenced: peripheral blood. The sequence was collected from a man between 18 and 35 years old with active or convalescent COVID-19.

CDR3 sequence: CASSQAGEGTYNSPLHF. DNA of the CDR3: TGCGCCAGCAGCCAAGCTGGGGAGGGGACCTATAATTCACCCCTCCACTTT. The chain employs TRBV4-1 and TRBJ1-6, with D perhaps matching TRBD1 (5 bases). The CDR3 runs to 17 residues. Germline loops: CDR1 MGHRA, CDR2 YSYEKL. V shed 1 base and J shed 2 bases, with 12 bases lying between them.